This T cell receptor (beta chain) emerged from a study of Ad26.COV2.S vaccination and SARS-CoV-2 variants. Study-level information: The COV1001 Ad26.COV2.S trial arm included the donor.

The protocol was immunoSEQ multiplex PCR, while the TCRdb copy is restricted to in-frame clones and leaves out a portion. The sample holds about 440,000 clones; 70% to 90% are singletons and the top ten take more than 10%. V was trimmed by 0 bases and J by 6 bases, leaving 8 bases between them. This CDR3 region has 14 residues. CDR1 LGHNA and CDR2 YNFKEQ come from the germline V gene. Study-wide results and limits: Measurement of non-spike TCR breadth gave similar results in vaccine and placebo recipients. Among vaccine recipients, spike-specific TCR breadth exceeded that of placebo recipients. Vaccinees reportedly had broad spike-specific CD8+ and CD4+ T cell responses.

Comments on this clone: What it binds is not known. Other DNA variants within this sample encode the same CDR3.

Stated treatment: some 19 received Ad26.COV2.S at low or high dose, single or two shots; roughly 5 received placebo; per-sample allocation not given. Samples came from day 63 after the first vaccine or placebo injection. The specimen was peripheral blood, collected in a trial of Ad26.COV2.S vaccine versus placebo. The TCR comes from a person between 18 and 65 years old who received the Ad26.COV2.S COVID-19 vaccine or a placebo. This chain links TRBV4-2 with TRBJ2-2; perhaps TRBD1 as D (6 bases). The CDR3 spells CASSQEGAAGELFF. The CDR3 nucleotides read TGTGCCAGCAGCCAAGAGGGGGCCGCCGGGGAGCTGTTTTTT.